Listed here are 18 T cell receptor beta chains from one sample, sequenced in a study of control samples from healthy donors and cancer patients. The repertoire was sequenced with immunoSEQ multiplex PCR; TCRdb's copy has only in-frame clones and lacks some. Here the sample spans roughly 63,000 clones, around 90% being singletons. Material for sequencing was PBMCs. The receptors were sampled from a man aged 55 to 69 with colorectal cancer.

The CDR3 DNA follows: TGTGCCAGCAGTTACCCGACAGGGTTCGATACCGGGGAGCTGTTTTTT. Its protein is CASSYPTGFDTGELFF. The chain links TRBV6-5 to TRBJ2-2; 7 bases align to TRBD1. V lost 2 bases and J lost 5; bases outside the gene matches: 8. The germline V gene encodes CDR1 MNHEY and CDR2 SVGAGI. The CDR3 loop spans 16 amino acids.

This rearrangement joins TRBV5-4 to TRBJ1-1; D is uncertain. The CDR3 consists of 15 residues. V lost 3 bases and J lost 4, with 16 bases in between. Looked up from germline, CDR1 is SGHNT and CDR2 is YYREEE (reference sequence). The DNA of the CDR3 is TGTGCCAGCAGCTCGGGTAATAGGGTGTTCACTGAAGCTTTCTTT. This sequence encodes CASSSGNRVFTEAFF.

This clone was picked up a small number of times. CDR3 region: CASRTGGGYEQYF. Written as DNA, the CDR3 is TGTGCCAGCAGGACTGGGGGCGGTTACGAGCAGTACTTC. This chain joins TRBV6-6 and TRBJ2-7; TRBD1 is a possible D gene (6 bases). Trimming stripped 6 bases from V and 4 bases from J, with 13 bases between. The CDR3 is 13 amino acids. Germline V gives CDR1 MNHNY, CDR2 SVGAGI (reference sequence).

This sequence joins TRBV5-6 and TRBJ1-3; D remains ambiguous. Trimming removed 0 bases from V and 4 bases from J, with 8 bases in between. The V gene's germline CDR1 is SGHDT and CDR2 YYEEEE. This CDR3 has 14 amino acids. CDR3 sequence: CASSLGQLGNTIYF. In DNA, the CDR3 is TGTGCCAGCAGCTTGGGACAACTCGGAAACACCATATATTTT. The full variable domain, in which reference TRBV5-6 and TRBJ1-3 provide the parts outside the CDR3, is DAGVTQSPTHLIKTRGQQVTLRCSPKSGHDTVSWYQQALGQGPQFIFQYYEEEERQRGNFPDRFSGHQFPNYSSELNVNALLLGDSALYLCASSLGQLGNTIYFGEGSWLTVV.

The DNA of the CDR3 is TGTGCCAGCAGCCCCGGACAAGTCGTGAGTCGTTCACCCCTCCACTTT. This codes for CASSPGQVVSRSPLHF. The chain recombines TRBV9 with TRBJ1-6; D may be TRBD1 (5 bases). CDR1 SGDLS and CDR2 YYNGEE come from the germline V gene. The CDR3 extends over 16 amino acids. V was shortened by 4 bases and J by 9 bases, with 20 bases between the two germline ends.

This clone was counted once. This chain joins TRBV7-2 and TRBJ2-7, with 8 bases matching TRBD1. The CDR3 length is 13 residues. Unmatched junction bases numbered 2, after V lost 5 bases and J lost 2 bases. Germline values: CDR1 SGHTA, CDR2 FQGNSA. This chain's CDR3 is CASSRTGTYEQYF. The CDR3, as DNA: TGTGCCAGCAGCAGGACAGGGACCTACGAGCAGTACTTC.

This clone has a single count. This chain uses TRBV19 with TRBJ2-7; TRBD1 might be the D (6 bases). The germline gives CDR1 LNHDA, CDR2 SQIVND (reference sequence). The CDR3 totals 13 residues. V lost 5 bases and J 3 bases, leaving 11 bases between the germline ends. CDR3 region: CASSETGIYEQYF. CDR3 in DNA: TGTGCCAGTAGTGAGACAGGAATCTACGAGCAGTACTTC.

This clone was seen just once. V gene TRBV6-6 combines with J gene TRBJ1-1; 8 nucleotides agree with TRBD1. The J segment lost 5 bases and the V segment lost 2 bases, leaving 10 bases of the junction unmatched. Germline V CDR1 and CDR2: MNHNY, SVGAGI (reference sequence). The CDR3 runs to 16 residues. The CDR3, as DNA: TGTGCCAGCAGTTACCAGCAGGACAGGGCCAGGACTGAAGCTTTCTTT. Its translation: CASSYQQDRARTEAFF.

V is TRBV6-1 and J is TRBJ1-1; weak D call: TRBD1 (5 bases). V was shortened by 1 base and J by 7 bases, with 13 bases between the two germline ends. The CDR3 runs 14 residues. Germline V CDR1 and CDR2: MNHNS, SASEGT. The CDR3 DNA is TGTGCCAGCAGTGAAGATCGGAGGGGCCATGAAGCTTTCTTT. Amino acid sequence: CASSEDRRGHEAFF.

This clone was observed a handful of times. CDR3 nucleotides: TGTGCCAGCCGCCAAATTTCAGGCGGGACAGCGAACACCGGGGAGCTGTTTTTT. This encodes CASRQISGGTANTGELFF. This rearrangement joins TRBV7-9 to TRBJ2-2, with a weak D call TRBD1 (7 bases). The CDR3 has 18 residues. V was cut by 8 bases and J by 0 bases, with 22 bases left in between. CDR1 and CDR2 from the germline V gene are SEHNR and FQNEAQ (reference sequence).

In this sample, this clone turned up once. The chain links TRBV6-5 to TRBJ1-2; possibly TRBD1 for D (5 bases). CDR1 and CDR2 from the germline V gene are MNHEY and SVGAGI. The germline V and J ends were trimmed by 7 bases and 8 bases, with 17 bases remaining between them. The CDR3 runs to 13 residues. The CDR3 coding sequence is TGTGCCAGCACCTCACCCGAAAGGGGAGGCTACACCTTC. It yields the protein CASTSPERGGYTF.

The rearrangement uses TRBV2 and TRBJ1-3; TRBD1 matches at 7 bases. This CDR3 comprises 17 residues. The germline V gene encodes CDR1 SNHLY and CDR2 FYNNEI. Trimming at V came to 6 bases and at J to 5 bases, leaving 16 bases not matched to a gene. CDR3 sequence: CASSPPEGYRGRNTIYF. CDR3 DNA sequence: TGTGCCAGCAGCCCACCCGAAGGCTACAGGGGCCGAAACACCATATATTTT.

The J gene is TRBJ2-1, the V gene TRBV27; D not certain. Germline loops: CDR1 MNHEY, CDR2 SMNVEV (reference sequence). This CDR3 has 13 amino acids. V lost 6 bases and J 9 bases, leaving 15 bases between the germline ends. CDR3 nucleotides: TGTGCCAGCAGCGGACCGGTCAATCCTGAGCAGTTCTTC. Its translation: CASSGPVNPEQFF.

The genes are TRBV27 and TRBJ1-2; TRBD1 matches 11 bases. Germline trimming cut 5 bases from V and 4 bases from J; bases unmatched to any gene: 9. Germline loops: CDR1 MNHEY, CDR2 SMNVEV (reference sequence). CDR3 length equals 16 residues. CDR3 region: CASSGRTGGAGYGYTF. CDR3 nucleotides: TGTGCCAGCAGTGGGAGGACAGGGGGCGCAGGCTATGGCTACACCTTC.

The chain combines TRBV6-1 with TRBJ2-5; 7 nucleotides line up with TRBD1. CDR3 size: 14 residues. Trimming removed 6 bases from V and 2 bases from J; junction bases left unmatched: 6. In germline, CDR1 is MNHNS, CDR2 SASEGT. CDR3 region: CASRETGNQETQYF. The CDR3 coding sequence is TGTGCCAGCAGGGAGACAGGGAATCAAGAGACCCAGTACTTC.

The chain couples TRBV14 to TRBJ1-6, with no clear D. There are 19 residues in the CDR3. Looked up from germline, CDR1 is SGHDN and CDR2 is FVKESK. V shed 10 bases and J shed 0 bases, with 25 bases lying between them. The CDR3 DNA reads as TGTGCCACCAAGGCTGGGGATCGCCTGATTAGCTCCTATAATTCACCCCTCCACTTT. The encoded protein is CATKAGDRLISSYNSPLHF. Looking up the rest from reference TRBV14 and TRBJ1-6 gives the full variable domain: EAGVTQFPSHSVIEKGQTVTLRCDPISGHDNLYWYRRVMGKEIKFLLHFVKESKQDESGMPNNRFLAERTGGTYSTLKVQPAELEDSGVYFCATKAGDRLISSYNSPLHFGNGTRLTVT.

This sequence joins TRBV5-1 and TRBJ1-5; 10 bases match TRBD1. Germline CDR1 and CDR2: SGHRS and YFSETQ. This CDR3 region has 15 residues. The junction had 10 bases not matched to a gene; V was cut back by 7 bases and J by 6 bases. The CDR3 coding sequence is TGCGCCAGCCGGAGACAGGGGGCGGTGGGTCAGCCCCAGCATTTT. It yields the protein CASRRQGAVGQPQHF.

To note about this clone: Germline is not matched at one junction end, which may reflect a read error. The chain recombines TRBV6-5 with TRBJ1-5, with unresolved D. Per the germline V gene, CDR1 is MNHEY and CDR2 is SVGAGI. The CDR3 covers 14 residues. CDR3: CASSPGFSYQPQHF. As DNA, the CDR3 is TGTGCCAGCAGTCCCGGGTTTAGCTATCAGCCCCAGCATTTT.